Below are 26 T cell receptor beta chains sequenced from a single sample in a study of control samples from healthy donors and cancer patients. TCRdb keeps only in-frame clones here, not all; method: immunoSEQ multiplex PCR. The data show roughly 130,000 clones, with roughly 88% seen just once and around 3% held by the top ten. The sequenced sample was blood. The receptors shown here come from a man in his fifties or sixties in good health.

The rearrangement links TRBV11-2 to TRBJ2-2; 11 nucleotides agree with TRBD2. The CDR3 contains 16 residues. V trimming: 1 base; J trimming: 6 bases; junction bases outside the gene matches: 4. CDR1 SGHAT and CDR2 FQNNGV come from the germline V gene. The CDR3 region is CASSLVSSGGSGELFF. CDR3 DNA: TGTGCCAGCAGCTTAGTGTCTAGCGGGGGGTCCGGGGAGCTGTTTTTT.

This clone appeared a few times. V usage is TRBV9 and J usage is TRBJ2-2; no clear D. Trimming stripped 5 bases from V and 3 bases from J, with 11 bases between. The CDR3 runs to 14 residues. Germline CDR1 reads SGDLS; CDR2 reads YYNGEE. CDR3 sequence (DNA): TGTGCCAGCAGAAAGGGTCCCGACACCGGGGAGCTGTTTTTT. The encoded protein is CASRKGPDTGELFF.

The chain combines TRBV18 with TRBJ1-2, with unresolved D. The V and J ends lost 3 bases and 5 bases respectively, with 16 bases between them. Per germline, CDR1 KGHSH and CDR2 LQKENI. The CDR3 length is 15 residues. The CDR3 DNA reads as TGTGCCAGCTCACCGGGAGGAGGGATCGCATATGGCTACACCTTC. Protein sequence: CASSPGGGIAYGYTF.

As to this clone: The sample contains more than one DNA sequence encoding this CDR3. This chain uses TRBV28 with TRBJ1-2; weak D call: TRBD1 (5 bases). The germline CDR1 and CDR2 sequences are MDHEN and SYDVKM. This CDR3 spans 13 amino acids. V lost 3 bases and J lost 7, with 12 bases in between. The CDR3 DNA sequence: TGTGCCAGCAGTTTCGGGGGAGTCCGTGGCTACACCTTC. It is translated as CASSFGGVRGYTF.

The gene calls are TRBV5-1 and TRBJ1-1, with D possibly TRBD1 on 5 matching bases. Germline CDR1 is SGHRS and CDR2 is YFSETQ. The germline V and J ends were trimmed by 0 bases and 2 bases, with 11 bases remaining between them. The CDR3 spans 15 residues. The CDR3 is CASSLEGQRNTEAFF. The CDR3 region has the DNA TGCGCCAGCAGCTTGGAGGGGCAGAGAAACACTGAAGCTTTCTTT.

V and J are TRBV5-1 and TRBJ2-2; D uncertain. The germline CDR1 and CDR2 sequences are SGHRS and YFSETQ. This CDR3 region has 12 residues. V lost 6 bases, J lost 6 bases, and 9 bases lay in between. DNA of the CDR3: TGCGCCAGCAACGTGGGGTCCGGGGAGCTGTTTTTT. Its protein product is CASNVGSGELFF. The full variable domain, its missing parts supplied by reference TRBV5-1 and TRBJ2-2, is KAGVTQTPRYLIKTRGQQVTLSCSPISGHRSVSWYQQTPGQGLQFLFEYFSETQRNKGNFPGRFSGRQFSNSRSEMNVSTLELGDSALYLCASNVGSGELFFGEGSRLTVL.

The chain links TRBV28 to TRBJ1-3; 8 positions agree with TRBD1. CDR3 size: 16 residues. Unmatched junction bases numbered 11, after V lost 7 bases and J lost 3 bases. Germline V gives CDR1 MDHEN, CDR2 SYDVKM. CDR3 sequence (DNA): TGTGCCAGCATCGAGGGGGCAGGGGGCTTTGGAAACACCATATATTTT. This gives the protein CASIEGAGGFGNTIYF.

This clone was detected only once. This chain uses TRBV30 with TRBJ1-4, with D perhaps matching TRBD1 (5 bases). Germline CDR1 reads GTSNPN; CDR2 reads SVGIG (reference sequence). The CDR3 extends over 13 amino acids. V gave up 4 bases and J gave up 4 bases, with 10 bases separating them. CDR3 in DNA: TGTGCCTGGAACCGCAGGGATAATGAAAAACTGTTTTTT. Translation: CAWNRRDNEKLFF.

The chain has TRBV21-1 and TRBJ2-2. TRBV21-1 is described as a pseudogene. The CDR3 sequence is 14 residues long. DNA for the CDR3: TGTGCCAGCAGGCTCAGGAGCAACACCGGGGAGCTGTTTTTT. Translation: CASRLRSNTGELFF.

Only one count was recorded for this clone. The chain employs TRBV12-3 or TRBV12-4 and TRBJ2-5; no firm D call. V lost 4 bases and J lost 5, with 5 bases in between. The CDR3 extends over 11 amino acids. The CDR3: CASSSSETQYF. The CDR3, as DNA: TGTGCCAGCAGTTCCTCGGAGACCCAGTACTTC.

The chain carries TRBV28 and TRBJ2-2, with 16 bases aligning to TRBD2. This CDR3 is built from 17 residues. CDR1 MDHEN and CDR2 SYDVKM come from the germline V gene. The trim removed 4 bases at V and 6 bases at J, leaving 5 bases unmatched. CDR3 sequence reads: CASSSWGLAGGPGELFF. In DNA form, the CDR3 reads TGTGCCAGCAGTTCTTGGGGACTAGCGGGGGGGCCCGGGGAGCTGTTTTTT. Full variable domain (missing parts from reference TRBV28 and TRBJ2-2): DVKVTQSSRYLVKRTGEKVFLECVQDMDHENMFWYRQDPGLGLRLIYFSYDVKMKEKGDIPEGYSVSREKKERFSLILESASTNQTSMYLCASSSWGLAGGPGELFFGEGSRLTVL.

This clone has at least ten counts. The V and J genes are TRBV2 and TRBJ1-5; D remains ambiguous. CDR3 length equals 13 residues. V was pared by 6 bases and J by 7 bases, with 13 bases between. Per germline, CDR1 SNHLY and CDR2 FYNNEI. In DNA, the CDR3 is TGTGCCAGCAGCGGGAACTCTATGCAGCCCCAGCATTTT. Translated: CASSGNSMQPQHF.

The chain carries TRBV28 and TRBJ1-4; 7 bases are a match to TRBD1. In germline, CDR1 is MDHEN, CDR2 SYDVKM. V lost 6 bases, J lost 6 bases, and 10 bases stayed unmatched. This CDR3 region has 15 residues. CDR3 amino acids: CASRGDSFSYEKLFF. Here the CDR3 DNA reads TGTGCCAGCAGGGGGGACAGCTTCAGTTATGAAAAACTGTTTTTT.

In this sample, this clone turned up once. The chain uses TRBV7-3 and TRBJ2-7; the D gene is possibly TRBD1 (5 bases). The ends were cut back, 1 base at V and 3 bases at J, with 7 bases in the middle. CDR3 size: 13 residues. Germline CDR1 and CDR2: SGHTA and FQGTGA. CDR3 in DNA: TGTGCCAGCAGCTTAAGTCAGGGCTACGAGCAGTACTTC. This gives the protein CASSLSQGYEQYF.

This chain's CDR3 is CASSPWGGNEQFF. The CDR3, as DNA: TGTGCCAGCAGCCCGTGGGGGGGGAATGAGCAGTTCTTC. The rearrangement joins TRBV7-2 to TRBJ2-1; 7 bases match TRBD2. This CDR3 region has 13 residues. Germline values: CDR1 SGHTA, CDR2 FQGNSA. Trimming removed 5 bases from V and 7 bases from J; junction bases left unmatched: 5.

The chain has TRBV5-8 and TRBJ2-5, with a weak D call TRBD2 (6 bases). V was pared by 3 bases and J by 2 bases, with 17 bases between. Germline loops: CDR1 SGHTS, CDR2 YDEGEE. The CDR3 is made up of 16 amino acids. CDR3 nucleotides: TGTGCCAGCAGCTCCGGGACTCGACAAATGCAAGAGACCCAGTACTTC. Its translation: CASSSGTRQMQETQYF.

CDR3 protein: CAWTDSSVELYGYTF. The DNA for the CDR3 is TGTGCCTGGACCGATTCGAGCGTAGAACTCTATGGCTACACCTTC. The chain is built from TRBV30 and TRBJ1-2, with no clear D. The germline V gene has CDR1 GTSNPN and CDR2 SVGIG (reference sequence). CDR3 length equals 15 residues. The germline V and J ends were trimmed by 4 bases and 4 bases, with 19 bases remaining between them.

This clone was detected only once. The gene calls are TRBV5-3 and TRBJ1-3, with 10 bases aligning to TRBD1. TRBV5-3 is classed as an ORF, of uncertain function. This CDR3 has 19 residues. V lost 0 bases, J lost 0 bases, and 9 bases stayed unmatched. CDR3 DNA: TGTGCCAGAAGCTTGGTTGGGACAGGGGCCAAACACTCTGGAAACACCATATATTTT. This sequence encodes CARSLVGTGAKHSGNTIYF.

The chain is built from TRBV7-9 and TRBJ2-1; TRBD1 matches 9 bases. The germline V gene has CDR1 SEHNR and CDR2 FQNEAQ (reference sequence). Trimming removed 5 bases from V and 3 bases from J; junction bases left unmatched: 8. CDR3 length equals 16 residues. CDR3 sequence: CASSHLGTGNYNEQFF. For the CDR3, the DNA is TGTGCCAGCAGCCATCTCGGGACAGGGAACTACAATGAGCAGTTCTTC.

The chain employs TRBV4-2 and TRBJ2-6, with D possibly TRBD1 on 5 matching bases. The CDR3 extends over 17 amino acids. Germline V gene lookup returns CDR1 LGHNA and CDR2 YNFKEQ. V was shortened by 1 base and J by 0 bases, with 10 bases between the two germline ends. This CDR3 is CASSQGGRSSGANVLTF. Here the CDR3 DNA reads TGTGCCAGCAGCCAAGGGGGCAGATCCTCTGGGGCCAACGTCCTGACTTTC.

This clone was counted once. For the CDR3, the DNA is TGCGCCAGCAGCTCGCTAAATTTGGGGACTGGAACGGGCTACACCTTC. Its translation: CASSSLNLGTGTGYTF. The chain recombines TRBV5-1 with TRBJ1-2, with D possibly TRBD1 on 5 matching bases. The germline V gene has CDR1 SGHRS and CDR2 YFSETQ. There are 16 residues in the CDR3. Between the trimmed V and J ends, which lost 3 bases and 8 bases, there was a span of 23 bases. The whole variable domain, remainder taken from reference TRBV5-1 and TRBJ1-2, is KAGVTQTPRYLIKTRGQQVTLSCSPISGHRSVSWYQQTPGQGLQFLFEYFSETQRNKGNFPGRFSGRQFSNSRSEMNVSTLELGDSALYLCASSSLNLGTGTGYTFGSGTRLTVV.

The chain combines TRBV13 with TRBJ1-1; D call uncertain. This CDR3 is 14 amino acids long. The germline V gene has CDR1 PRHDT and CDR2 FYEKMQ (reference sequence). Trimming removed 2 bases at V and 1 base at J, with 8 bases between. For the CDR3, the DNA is TGTGCCAGCAGCTTATGGGTAGGGAACACTGAAGCTTTCTTT. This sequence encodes CASSLWVGNTEAFF.

The CDR3 nucleotides are TGTGCCAGCAGCGTAGGGCCATTTTCAACTCTTGAAGCTTTCTTT. Residues: CASSVGPFSTLEAFF. V and J are TRBV9 and TRBJ1-1; D remains ambiguous. V lost 0 bases, J lost 7 bases, and 16 bases lay in between. Germline V gives CDR1 SGDLS, CDR2 YYNGEE. The CDR3 length is 15 residues.

The CDR3 sequence is CSVTGGGLYTDTQYF. The CDR3 DNA sequence: TGCAGCGTTACAGGGGGGGGACTGTACACAGATACGCAGTATTTT. This chain connects TRBV29-1 to TRBJ2-3; TRBD1 is a possible D gene (8 bases). Per the germline V gene, CDR1 is SQVTM and CDR2 is ANQGSEA. Trimming shortened V by 5 bases and J by 2 bases, and 17 bases separated the two germline ends. The CDR3 runs 15 residues.

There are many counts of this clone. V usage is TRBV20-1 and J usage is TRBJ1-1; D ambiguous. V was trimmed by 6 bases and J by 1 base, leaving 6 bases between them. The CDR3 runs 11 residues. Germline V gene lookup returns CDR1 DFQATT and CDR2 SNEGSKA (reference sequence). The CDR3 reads CSASRNTEAFF. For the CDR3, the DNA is TGCAGTGCCAGTAGGAACACTGAAGCTTTCTTT.

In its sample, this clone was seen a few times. The CDR3 DNA sequence: TGTGCCTGGCGTAGAGGGGACACTGGAAACACCATATATTTT. This gives the protein CAWRRGDTGNTIYF. The V call is TRBV30, the J call TRBJ1-3; maybe TRBD1 (6 bases). CDR1 is GTSNPN, CDR2 SVGIG, per germline (reference sequence). The CDR3 is made up of 14 amino acids. V dropped 5 bases and J dropped 2 bases, with 13 bases sitting between them.